The TCR beta chain described here comes from a study of T cell responses to AZD1222 COVID-19 vaccine. CDR1 and CDR2 (germline): SGHNT, YYREEE (reference sequence). The CDR3 is 14 residues long. V dropped 4 bases and J dropped 5; count of bases not matched to a gene: 7. Sequencing was performed with immunoSEQ multiplex PCR; in TCRdb, only in-frame clones are kept and a portion is missing. Altogether over 45,000 clones are present, about 91% being singletons, with the ten largest covering approximately 5%. About this clone itself: Its specificity is not known.

Pooled together were second doses at about 4 or about 12 weeks. Study-wide results and limits: With dominance at 160-218 and 743-854, vaccine-associated CD4 TCRs spanned spike. Recipients of AZD1222 seropositive at baseline numbered only 5 to 7. It should be noted that donors were predominantly white British and more often female, and clonal diversity was possibly underestimated.

The TCR was taken from an adult who received the AZD1222 COVID-19 vaccine. The sample consisted of peripheral blood, taken 28 days after the second AZD1222 dose. The rearrangement uses TRBV5-4 and TRBJ2-7; TRBD1 matches at 9 bases. Here the CDR3 DNA reads TGTGCCAGCAGCCCCCGGGACAGGGACAACGAGCAGTACTTC. Its protein is CASSPRDRDNEQYF.